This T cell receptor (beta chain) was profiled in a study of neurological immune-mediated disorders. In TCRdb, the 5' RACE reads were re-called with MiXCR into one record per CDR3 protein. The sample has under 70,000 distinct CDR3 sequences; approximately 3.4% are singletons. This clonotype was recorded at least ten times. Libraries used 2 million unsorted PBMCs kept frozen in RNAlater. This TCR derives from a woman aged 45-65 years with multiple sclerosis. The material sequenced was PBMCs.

Here the CDR3 reads CSARKEWGTSNTEAFF. The CDR3 region has the DNA TGCAGTGCTAGAAAAGAGTGGGGGACATCAAACACTGAAGCTTTCTTT. The genes are TRBV20-1 and TRBJ1-1; D might be TRBD1 (6 bases). This CDR3 contains 16 residues. Germline loops: CDR1 DFQATT, CDR2 SNEGSKA (reference sequence). The ends were cut back, 2 bases at V and 2 bases at J, with 18 bases in the middle.